This TCR beta chain is from a study of tumor and adjacent non-tumor tissue in lung cancer. Trimming removed 3 bases at V and 7 bases at J, with 15 bases between. Germline assignment: CDR1 KGHDR and CDR2 SFDVKD. This CDR3 contains 15 residues. Overall study findings and caveats: Significantly higher TCR diversity was found in tumor than normal lung. Tumor repertoires had a smaller top 100 clone share than normal lung.

For this clonotype: Its specificity is not known. The CDR3 ends on some other residue instead of the conserved phenylalanine or tryptophan, so this is likely a read error.

Three rounds of nested PCR, following a modified ARM-PCR protocol, produced the TCRbeta library. TCRdb re-called the multiplex PCR reads with MiXCR, one entry per CDR3 protein. In the table there are some 74,000 distinct CDR3 sequences, 72% of which are singletons. RNA was extracted from bulk tissue without any cell sorting. J is TRBJ2-1 and V is TRBV24-1; the D call may be TRBD1 or TRBD2 (5 bases each). The sequenced sample consisted of lung tumor tissue. The TCR comes from a woman aged 40 to 49 with non-small cell lung cancer. The CDR3 sequence: CATSDGTGLRNEQFI. The CDR3 nucleotides are TGTGCCACCAGTGATGGGACGGGGTTAAGGAATGAGCAGTTCATC.